This entry lists 17 T cell receptor beta chains sequenced from one sample in a study of T cell repertoires in cytomegalovirus infection (dated by TCRdb to the late 2010s). Their specific antigens are unknown. Data came from an Illumina HiSeq 1500. TCRdb cleaned the public reads at Q25 with fastp, built clones with MiXCR and kept in-frame beta chains. Rows with one shared CDR3 protein collapse into an entry with the most common genes and DNA. The sample records 45,000 to 55,000 distinct CDR3 sequences, about a fifth of which are singletons. The ten largest clones capture about 87% of the sample. Explained via the paper, the treatment or condition label denotes: in vitro stimulation with specific CMV peptide epitopes to enrich CMV-specific T cells. This sample comprised CD8+ T cells from cultured PBMCs, obtained from culture after CMV antigen stimulation. All receptors come from a human donor in good health (CMV status not recorded). Some clones in this sample may be carry-over from other donors' samples.

The chain employs TRBV2 and TRBJ1-5; 7 bases line up with TRBD1. Germline CDR1 and CDR2: SNHLY and FYNNEI. CDR3 length equals 15 residues. With V trimmed by 8 bases and J by 3 bases, 10 bases remained unmatched. In DNA form, the CDR3 reads TGTGCCAGCTCCAGTCCGGGACAGAACAATCAGCCCCAGCATTTT. This encodes CASSSPGQNNQPQHF.

The V call is TRBV7-8, the J call TRBJ2-2; 11 bases match TRBD2. In germline, CDR1 is SGHVS, CDR2 FQNEAQ. Trimming took 5 bases from V and 3 from J; bases not matched to a gene: 8. This CDR3 is built from 17 residues. The CDR3 reads CASSRRTSGSYTGELFF. The DNA for the CDR3 is TGTGCCAGCAGCCGTCGTACTAGCGGGAGCTACACCGGGGAGCTGTTTTTT.

This clonotype was picked up a small number of times. The chain combines TRBV5-6 with TRBJ2-2; D is uncertain. The CDR3 covers 11 residues. Germline values: CDR1 SGHDT, CDR2 YYEEEE. Trimming removed 2 bases from V and 7 bases from J, with 3 bases in between. The CDR3 DNA reads TGTGCCAGCAGCTTTGGCGGGGAGCTGTTTTTT. Translating gives CASSFGGELFF.

V and J are TRBV27 and TRBJ1-1, with D uncertain. Germline CDR1 and CDR2: MNHEY and SMNVEV (reference sequence). With 5 bases removed from V and 0 bases from J, the gap between germline ends came to 16 bases. The CDR3 length is 16 residues. CDR3 nucleotides: TGTGCCAGCAGTCTAAAGACAAGCCTAATGAACACTGAAGCTTTCTTT. Protein sequence: CASSLKTSLMNTEAFF.

This clonotype occurred many times. CDR3 nucleotides: TGTGCCAGCAGCTTAACTGTGACAGGAAGGGGAAGATCTGGGGCCAACGTCCTGACTTTC. This encodes CASSLTVTGRGRSGANVLTF. The chain carries TRBV7-3 and TRBJ2-6; perhaps TRBD1 as D (6 bases). Trimming removed 0 bases at V and 1 base at J, with 19 bases between. CDR3 size: 20 residues. CDR1 is SGHTA and CDR2 is FQGTGA in the germline V gene. Based on the CDR3 plus reference TRBV7-3 and TRBJ2-6, the full variable domain is GAGVSQTPSNKVTEKGKYVELRCDPISGHTALYWYRQSLGQGPEFLIYFQGTGAADDSGLPNDRFFAVRPEGSVSTLKIQRTERGDSAVYLCASSLTVTGRGRSGANVLTFGAGSRLTVL.

This clonotype was counted a single time. V and J are TRBV7-2 and TRBJ2-1, with 11 bases matching TRBD2. Trimming cost V 2 bases and J 13 bases; bases outside gene matches: 10. Germline V lookup: CDR1 SGHTA, CDR2 FQGNSA. The CDR3 length is 15 residues. CDR3 DNA sequence: TGTGCCAGCAGCTTAAACGCCTTAGCGGGGGGGGTACAGTTCTTC. It yields the protein CASSLNALAGGVQFF.

The J gene is TRBJ2-5, the V gene TRBV10-3; D is unclear. V was clipped by 4 bases and J by 2 bases, with 11 bases between them. The CDR3 loop spans 14 amino acids. Germline V lookup: CDR1 ENHRY, CDR2 SYGVKD. As DNA, the CDR3 is TGTGCCATCAGTGGTGAGGAGAATCAAGAGACCCAGTACTTC. It encodes CAISGEENQETQYF.

The rearrangement joins TRBV6-6 to TRBJ1-1; D possibly corresponds to TRBD1 (5 bases). Germline CDR1 MNHNY, CDR2 SVGAGI (reference sequence). The CDR3 has 10 residues. Trimming took 7 bases from V and 10 from J, leaving 10 bases between them. Here the CDR3 reads CASIQGIAFF. The CDR3 region has the DNA TGTGCCAGCATTCAGGGAATAGCTTTCTTT.

Concerning this clonotype: An end of the junction differs from the germline gene, which may be a read error. The chain combines TRBV7-2 with TRBJ2-7; weak D call: TRBD2 (6 bases). This CDR3 region has 15 residues. The germline V gene has CDR1 SGHTA and CDR2 FQGNSA. CDR3 nucleotides: TGTCCCAGCAGCTTATCTGAAGCGGGCACCTACGAGCAGTACTTC. This sequence encodes CPSSLSEAGTYEQYF.

The chain combines TRBV9 with TRBJ2-1; TRBD2 agrees at 10 bases. After removal of 3 bases from V and 2 bases from J, the junction contained 2 bases not matched to a gene. The CDR3 consists of 15 residues. The V gene's germline CDR1 is SGDLS and CDR2 YYNGEE. CDR3 nucleotides: TGTGCCAGCAGCGAGAGCGGGGGGGCCTACAATGAGCAGTTCTTC. It specifies CASSESGGAYNEQFF.

This clonotype was counted at least ten times. The J gene is TRBJ1-3, the V gene TRBV4-3; 7 bases agree with TRBD1. Germline V CDR1 and CDR2: LGHNA, YSLEER. The J segment lost 0 bases and the V segment lost 0 bases, leaving 2 bases of the junction unmatched. CDR3 length equals 16 residues. Here the CDR3 reads CASSQERDSSGNTIYF. The CDR3 DNA reads as TGCGCCAGCAGCCAAGAAAGGGACAGCTCTGGAAACACCATATATTTT.

The chain has TRBV7-9 and TRBJ1-2; the D is unclear. Germline V gene data show CDR1 as SEHNR and CDR2 as FQNEAQ (reference sequence). This CDR3 has 16 amino acids. The V end was cut by 3 bases, the J end by 0 bases, with 14 bases between. The chain's CDR3 is CASSFMGSRANYGYTF. The CDR3 region has the DNA TGTGCCAGCAGCTTCATGGGGTCTAGGGCTAACTATGGCTACACCTTC. The full variable domain, completed using reference TRBV7-9 and TRBJ1-2, is DTGVSQNPRHKITKRGQNVTFRCDPISEHNRLYWYRQTLGQGPEFLTYFQNEAQLEKSRLLSDRFSAERPKGSFSTLEIQRTEQGDSAMYLCASSFMGSRANYGYTFGSGTRLTVV.

The genes are TRBV7-2 and TRBJ2-5, with 11 bases lining up with TRBD2. CDR3 length equals 16 residues. J gave up 5 bases and V 3 bases, and 8 bases lay outside the gene matches. From germline, CDR1 is SGHTA and CDR2 FQGNSA. In DNA, the CDR3 is TGTGCCAGCAGCTTGATAGCGGGGGGGCCGTTGGAGACCCAGTACTTC. It yields the protein CASSLIAGGPLETQYF.

The chain has TRBV11-2 and TRBJ2-5; a possible D gene is TRBD1 (5 bases). Trimming took off 3 bases at V and 3 bases at J, with 14 bases between the two ends. The CDR3 totals 15 residues. In germline, CDR1 is SGHAT, CDR2 FQNNGV. The CDR3 spells CASSLGLRSKETQYF. Here the CDR3 DNA reads TGTGCCAGCAGCTTGGGGCTACGGAGTAAAGAGACCCAGTACTTC.

This chain uses TRBV7-7 with TRBJ2-5, with 8 bases matching TRBD1. Germline trimming cut 1 base from V and 5 bases from J; bases unmatched to any gene: 9. Germline assignment: CDR1 SSHAT and CDR2 FNYEAQ (reference sequence). This CDR3 comprises 16 residues. Here the CDR3 DNA reads TGTGCCAGCAGCTTAGGAGACAGGGGTCTTAGGGAGACCCAGTACTTC. It is translated as CASSLGDRGLRETQYF.

This rearrangement joins TRBV7-9 to TRBJ2-3, with 9 nucleotides matching TRBD1. This CDR3 contains 16 residues. The V gene end was trimmed by 4 bases and the J gene end by 4 bases; junction bases not matched to a gene: 9. Germline-derived CDR1 and CDR2 are SEHNR and FQNEAQ (reference sequence). Here the CDR3 DNA reads TGTGCCAGCAGCTCGAGCCAGGGACAGGGAGCAGATACGCAGTATTTT. Amino acids: CASSSSQGQGADTQYF.

The sample holds a few counts of this clonotype. The chain employs TRBV7-2 and TRBJ2-4, with D possibly matching TRBD2 (7 bases). Germline CDR1 SGHTA, CDR2 FQGNSA. The CDR3 is 19 residues long. The V gene lost 2 bases and the J gene lost 0 bases, with 20 bases spanning the gap. The CDR3 is CASSLRGAPGLSAKNIQYF. As DNA, the CDR3 is TGTGCCAGCAGCTTACGGGGGGCCCCAGGCCTTTCAGCCAAAAACATTCAGTACTTC.